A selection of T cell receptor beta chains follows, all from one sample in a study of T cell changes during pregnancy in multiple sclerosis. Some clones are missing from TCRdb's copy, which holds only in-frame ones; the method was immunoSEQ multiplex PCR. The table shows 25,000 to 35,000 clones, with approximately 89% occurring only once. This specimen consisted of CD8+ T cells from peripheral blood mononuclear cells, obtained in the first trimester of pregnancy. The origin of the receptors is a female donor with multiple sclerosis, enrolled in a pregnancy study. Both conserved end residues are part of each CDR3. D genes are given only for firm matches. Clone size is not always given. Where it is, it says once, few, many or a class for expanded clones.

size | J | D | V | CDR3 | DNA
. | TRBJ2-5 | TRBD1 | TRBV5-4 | CASSLGSGQGRETQYF | TGTGCCAGCAGCTTGGGGTCCGGACAGGGGAGGGAGACCCAGTACTTC
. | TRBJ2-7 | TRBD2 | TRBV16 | CASSKGREYYEQYF | TGTGCCAGCAGCAAGGGGAGGGAGTACTACGAGCAGTACTTC
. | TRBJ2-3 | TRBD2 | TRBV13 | CASSQRLAEYTDTQYF | TGTGCCAGCAGCCAACGACTAGCGGAGTACACAGATACGCAGTATTTT
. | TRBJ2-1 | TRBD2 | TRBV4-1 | CASSQESTLAVANEQFF | TGCGCCAGCAGCCAAGAATCCACGCTAGCGGTGGCCAATGAGCAGTTCTTC
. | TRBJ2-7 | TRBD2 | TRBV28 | CASSLAGGSYEQYF | TGTGCCAGCAGTTTAGCGGGAGGGAGCTACGAGCAGTACTTC
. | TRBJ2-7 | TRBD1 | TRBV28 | CASLPQTGIAYEQYF | TGTGCCAGCCTACCTCAGACAGGGATTGCCTACGAGCAGTACTTC
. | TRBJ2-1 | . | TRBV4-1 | CASSQVKLFSYNEQFF | TGCGCCAGCAGCCAAGTAAAGCTTTTCTCCTACAATGAGCAGTTCTTC
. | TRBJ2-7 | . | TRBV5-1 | CASSLVRFYEQYF | TGCGCCAGCAGCTTGGTCCGGTTCTACGAGCAGTACTTC
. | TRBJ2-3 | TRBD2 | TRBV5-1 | CASSGRLAGIVTDTQYF | TGCGCCAGCAGCGGGAGACTAGCGGGAATCGTCACAGATACGCAGTATTTT
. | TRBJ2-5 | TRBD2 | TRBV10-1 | CASSEGLAGNAGETQYF | TGCGCCAGCAGTGAGGGACTAGCGGGGAATGCCGGGGAGACCCAGTACTTC
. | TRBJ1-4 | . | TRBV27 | CASSRMGGNEKLFF | TGTGCCAGCAGTAGGATGGGAGGTAATGAAAAACTGTTTTTT
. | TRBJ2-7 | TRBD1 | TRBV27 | CASTDTGTGINEQYF | TGTGCCAGCACTGACACCGGGACAGGGATCAACGAGCAGTACTTC
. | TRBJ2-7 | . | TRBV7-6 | CASSSQSGREQYF | TGTGCCAGCAGCTCCCAAAGCGGTAGGGAGCAGTACTTC
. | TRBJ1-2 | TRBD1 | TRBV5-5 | CASSLFTGQAYGYTF | TGTGCCAGCAGCTTATTTACCGGACAGGCCTATGGCTACACCTTC
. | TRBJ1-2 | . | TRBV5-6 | CASSLATAGPVGYTF | TGTGCCAGCAGCTTGGCCACTGCAGGGCCGGTTGGCTACACCTTC
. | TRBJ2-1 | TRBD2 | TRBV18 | CASSPPSGSSYNEQFF | TGTGCCAGCTCACCCCCCAGCGGGAGCTCCTACAATGAGCAGTTCTTC
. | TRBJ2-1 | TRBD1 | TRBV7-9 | CASSPIGTADSSYNEQFF | TGTGCCAGCAGCCCAATAGGGACAGCGGATAGCTCCTACAATGAGCAGTTCTTC
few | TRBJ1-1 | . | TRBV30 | CAWSTLRREAFF | TGTGCCTGGAGTACTCTTAGGAGGGAAGCTTTCTTT
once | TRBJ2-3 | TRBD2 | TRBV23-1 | CASSPTSGRAISTDTQYF | TGCGCCAGCAGTCCTACTAGCGGGAGGGCCATTAGCACAGATACGCAGTATTTT
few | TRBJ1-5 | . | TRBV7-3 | CASSTGPNQPQHF | TGTGCCAGCAGCACAGGGCCCAATCAGCCCCAGCATTTT
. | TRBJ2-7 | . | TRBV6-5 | CASSYGAGTYEQYF | TGTGCCAGCAGTTACGGGGCGGGAACGTACGAGCAGTACTTC
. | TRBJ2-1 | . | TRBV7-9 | CASSLNPPGNEQFF | TGTGCCAGCAGCTTAAATCCTCCGGGGAATGAGCAGTTCTTC
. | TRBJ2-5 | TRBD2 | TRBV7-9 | CASSLGRLAGFQETQYF | TGTGCCAGCAGCTTAGGGAGACTAGCGGGTTTCCAAGAGACCCAGTACTTC
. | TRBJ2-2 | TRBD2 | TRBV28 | CASSFPGPSGGGNTGELFF | TGTGCCAGCAGTTTCCCCGGGCCTAGCGGGGGCGGTAACACCGGGGAGCTGTTTTTT
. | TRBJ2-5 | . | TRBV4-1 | CASSPLDYQETQYF | TGCGCCAGCAGCCCCTTGGACTACCAAGAGACCCAGTACTTC
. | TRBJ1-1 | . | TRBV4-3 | CASSQSGGPGNTEAFF | TGCGCCAGCAGCCAAAGCGGGGGGCCGGGGAACACTGAAGCTTTCTTT
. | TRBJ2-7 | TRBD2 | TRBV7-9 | CASSRPTSGLYEQYF | TGTGCCAGCAGCCGCCCGACTAGCGGACTCTACGAGCAGTACTTC
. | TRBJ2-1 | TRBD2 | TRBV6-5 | CASSYQGLKSYNEQFF | TGTGCCAGCAGTTACCAGGGACTAAAGTCCTACAATGAGCAGTTCTTC
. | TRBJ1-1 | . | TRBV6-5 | CASSYKSGMNTEAFF | TGTGCCAGCAGTTACAAGTCAGGAATGAACACTGAAGCTTTCTTT
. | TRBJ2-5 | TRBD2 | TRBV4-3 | CASSQDGAGVETQYF | TGCGCCAGCAGCCAGGATGGAGCGGGAGTAGAGACCCAGTACTTC
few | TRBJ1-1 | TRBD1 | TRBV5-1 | CASPLTGLNTEAFF | TGCGCCAGCCCTCTGACAGGGCTGAACACTGAAGCTTTCTTT
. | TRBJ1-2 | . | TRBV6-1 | CASSTHNYGYTF | TGTGCCAGCAGTACACATAACTATGGCTACACCTTC
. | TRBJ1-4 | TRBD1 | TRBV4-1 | CASRIRQGWEKLFF | TGCGCCAGCAGGATTCGACAGGGGTGGGAAAAACTGTTTTTT
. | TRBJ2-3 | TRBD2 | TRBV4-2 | CASSQTGTSGSLSTDTQYF | TGTGCCAGCAGCCAAACCGGGACTAGCGGGAGCCTTAGCACAGATACGCAGTATTTT
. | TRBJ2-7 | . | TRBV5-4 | CASSGTDSYEQYF | TGTGCCAGCAGCGGCACCGACTCCTACGAGCAGTACTTC
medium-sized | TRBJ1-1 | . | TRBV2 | CASRTDFRNTEAFF | TGTGCCAGCAGAACAGATTTCCGGAACACTGAAGCTTTCTTT
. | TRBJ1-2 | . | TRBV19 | CASSPAIDNYGYTF | TGTGCCAGTAGTCCAGCGATAGACAACTATGGCTACACCTTC
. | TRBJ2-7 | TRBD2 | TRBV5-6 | CASSLEAGGPRDEQYF | TGTGCCAGCAGCTTGGAAGCGGGAGGGCCCAGGGACGAGCAGTACTTC
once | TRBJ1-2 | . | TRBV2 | CASSEAGGSGYTF | TGTGCCAGCAGTGAAGCAGGGGGATCTGGCTACACCTTC
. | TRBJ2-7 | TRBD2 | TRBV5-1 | CASSVGPAGVREVAYEQYF | TGCGCCAGCAGCGTAGGCCCGGCGGGAGTCAGAGAGGTGGCCTACGAGCAGTACTTC
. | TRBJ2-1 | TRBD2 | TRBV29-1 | CSVAPSSGSFYNEQFF | TGCAGCGTTGCCCCGTCTAGCGGGAGTTTTTACAATGAGCAGTTCTTC
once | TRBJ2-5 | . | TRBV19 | CATPPGQETQYF | TGTGCCACCCCCCCAGGCCAAGAGACCCAGTACTTC
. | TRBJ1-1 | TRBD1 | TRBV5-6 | CASSPGQGVRNTEAFF | TGTGCCAGCAGCCCGGGACAGGGCGTAAGGAACACTGAAGCTTTCTTT
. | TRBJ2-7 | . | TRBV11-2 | CASSPTGDTTYEQYF | TGTGCCAGCAGCCCGACAGGAGATACCACCTACGAGCAGTACTTC
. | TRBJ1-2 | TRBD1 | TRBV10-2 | CASSESTEGAYGYTF | TGCGCCAGCAGTGAGTCGACGGAGGGGGCTTATGGCTACACCTTC